There are a few counts of the clone carrying this T cell receptor (beta chain). The source of the sample is a study of T cell repertoires in cytomegalovirus infection. One entry per CDR3 protein, called by TCRdb with MiXCR from the reads. The sample gives about 180,000 distinct CDR3 sequences, 17% of which show up once; roughly 24% is in the top ten. This TCR was sampled from a human donor in good health (CMV status not recorded). Some clones in this sample may be carry-over from other donors' samples. The specimen sequenced was CD8+ T cells from PBMCs.

This CDR3 reads CASSFHEDTQYF. CDR3 coding DNA: TGTGCCAGCAGCTTTCACGAAGATACGCAGTATTTT. This sequence joins TRBV7-9 and TRBJ2-3; D unresolved. The CDR3 extends over 12 amino acids. Deletions cut 3 bases from V and 5 bases from J, with 6 bases between. CDR1 is SEHNR and CDR2 is FQNEAQ in the germline V gene (reference sequence).